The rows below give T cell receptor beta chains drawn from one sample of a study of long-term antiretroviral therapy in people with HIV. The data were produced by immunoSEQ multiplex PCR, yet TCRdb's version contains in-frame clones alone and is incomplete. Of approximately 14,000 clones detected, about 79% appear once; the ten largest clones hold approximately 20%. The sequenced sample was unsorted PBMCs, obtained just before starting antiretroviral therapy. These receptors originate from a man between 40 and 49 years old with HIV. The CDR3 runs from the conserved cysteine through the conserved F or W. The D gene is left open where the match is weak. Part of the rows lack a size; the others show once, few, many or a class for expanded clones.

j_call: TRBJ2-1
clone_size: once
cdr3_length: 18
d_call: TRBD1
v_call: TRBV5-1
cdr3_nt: TGCGCCAGCAGCTTGGCCGGGACAGCCTTTAGCTCCTACAATGAGCAGTTCTTC
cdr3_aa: CASSLAGTAFSSYNEQFF

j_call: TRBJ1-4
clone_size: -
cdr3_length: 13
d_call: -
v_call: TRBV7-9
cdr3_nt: TGTGCCTTGAGCGGTGCAACTAATGAAAAACTGTTTTTT
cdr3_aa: CALSGATNEKLFF

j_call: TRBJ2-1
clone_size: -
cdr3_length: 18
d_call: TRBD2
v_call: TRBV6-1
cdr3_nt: TGTGCCAGCAGTGAAGCATTAGTAGCGGGGGCGAACTACAATGAGCAGTTCTTC
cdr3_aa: CASSEALVAGANYNEQFF

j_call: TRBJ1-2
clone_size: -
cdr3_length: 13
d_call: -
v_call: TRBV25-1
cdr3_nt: TGTGCCAGCAGGAAGGGCCTCCTGTATGGCTACACCTTC
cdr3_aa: CASRKGLLYGYTF

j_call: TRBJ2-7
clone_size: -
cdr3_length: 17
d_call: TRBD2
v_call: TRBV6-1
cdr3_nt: TGTGCCAGCAGTGAAGTGACTAGCGGGGGCCTTTCCTACGAGCAGTACTTC
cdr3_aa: CASSEVTSGGLSYEQYF

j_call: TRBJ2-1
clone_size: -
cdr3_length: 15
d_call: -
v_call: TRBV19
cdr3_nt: TGTGCCAGTAGTATTTCAGTTAGCTCCTACAATGAGCAGTTCTTC
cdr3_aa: CASSISVSSYNEQFF

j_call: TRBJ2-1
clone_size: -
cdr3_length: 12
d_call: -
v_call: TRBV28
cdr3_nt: TGTGCCAGCAGTTTGTCGATAGACGTTCTGTTCTTC
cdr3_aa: CASSLSIDVLFF

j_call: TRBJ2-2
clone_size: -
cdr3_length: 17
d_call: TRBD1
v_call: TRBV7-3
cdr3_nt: TGTGCCAGCAGCGCCCACAACAGGGGAGTGAACACCGGGGAGCTGTTTTTT
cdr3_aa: CASSAHNRGVNTGELFF

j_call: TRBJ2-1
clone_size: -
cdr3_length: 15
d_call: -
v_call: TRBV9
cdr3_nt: TGTGCCAGCAGCGTGTTATCGAACTCCTACAATGAGCAGTTCTTC
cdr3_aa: CASSVLSNSYNEQFF

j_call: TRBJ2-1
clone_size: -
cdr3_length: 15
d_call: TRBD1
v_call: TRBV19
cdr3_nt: TGTGCCAGTACCCCGGGACAGGGATGGTTCAATGAGCAGTTCTTC
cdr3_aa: CASTPGQGWFNEQFF

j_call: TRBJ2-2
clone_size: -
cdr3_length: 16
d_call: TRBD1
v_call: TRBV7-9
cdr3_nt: TGTGCCAGCACCGGACAGGTGCCTCCGAACACCGGGGAGCTGTTTTTT
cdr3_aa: CASTGQVPPNTGELFF

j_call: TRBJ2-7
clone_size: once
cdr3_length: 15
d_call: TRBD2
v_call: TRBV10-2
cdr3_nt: TGCGCCAGCAGTGCTGAGCGGGGAGGCTCCTACGAGCAGTACTTC
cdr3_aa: CASSAERGGSYEQYF

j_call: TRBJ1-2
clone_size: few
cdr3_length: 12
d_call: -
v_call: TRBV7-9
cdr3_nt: TGTGCCAGCAGCTCCCAATACTATGGCTACACCTTC
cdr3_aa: CASSSQYYGYTF

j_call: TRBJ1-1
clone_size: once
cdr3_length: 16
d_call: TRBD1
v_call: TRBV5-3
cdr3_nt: TGTGCCAGAAGCCGAGACAGGGAACTAGATAACACTGAAGCTTTCTTT
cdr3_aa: CARSRDRELDNTEAFF

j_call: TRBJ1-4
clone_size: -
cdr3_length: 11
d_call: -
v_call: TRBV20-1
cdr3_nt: TGCAGTGCTAAGAATCTCGGGGAACTGTTTTTT
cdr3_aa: CSAKNLGELFF

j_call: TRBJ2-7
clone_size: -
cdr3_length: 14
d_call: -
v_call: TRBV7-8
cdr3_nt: TGTGCCAGCAGCTTAGCGGGGGTTTTTTACGAGCAGTACTTC
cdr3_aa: CASSLAGVFYEQYF

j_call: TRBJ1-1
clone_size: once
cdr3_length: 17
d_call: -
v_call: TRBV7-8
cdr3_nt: TGTGCCAGCAGCTCCTGGGCAGGGGATTCAATGAACACTGAAGCTTTCTTT
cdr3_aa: CASSSWAGDSMNTEAFF

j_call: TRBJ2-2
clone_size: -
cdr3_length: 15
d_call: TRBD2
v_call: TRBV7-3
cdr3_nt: TGTGCCAGCAGCTTAAATCCTAGCGGGGGCGGGGAGCTGTTTTTT
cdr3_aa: CASSLNPSGGGELFF

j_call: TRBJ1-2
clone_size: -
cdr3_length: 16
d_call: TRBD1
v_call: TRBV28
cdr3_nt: TGTGCCAGCAGTTCTTACTTCGACAGGGGGATGAGTGGCTACACCTTC
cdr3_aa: CASSSYFDRGMSGYTF

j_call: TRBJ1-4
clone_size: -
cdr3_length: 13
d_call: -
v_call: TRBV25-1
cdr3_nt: TGTGCCAGCAGTCCATTGGGTAGTGAAAAACTGTTTTTT
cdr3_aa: CASSPLGSEKLFF

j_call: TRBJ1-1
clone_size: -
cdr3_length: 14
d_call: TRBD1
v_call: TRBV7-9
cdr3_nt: TGTGCCAGCAGCTTAGAGACAGGGAGTTCTGAAGCTTTCTTT
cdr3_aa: CASSLETGSSEAFF

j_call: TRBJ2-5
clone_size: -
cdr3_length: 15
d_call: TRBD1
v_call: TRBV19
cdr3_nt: TGTGCCAGTAGTACATCGACAGGGGGCGGGGAGACCCAGTACTTC
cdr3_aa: CASSTSTGGGETQYF

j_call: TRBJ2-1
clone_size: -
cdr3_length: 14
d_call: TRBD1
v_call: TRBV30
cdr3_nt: TGTGCCTGGAGTTGGGGACAGGGCTACAATGAGCAGTTCTTC
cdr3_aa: CAWSWGQGYNEQFF

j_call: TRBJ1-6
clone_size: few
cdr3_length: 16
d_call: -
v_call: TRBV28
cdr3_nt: TGTGCCAGCAGACTACTCTCTTCTGGGGAGACGGCACCCCTCCACTTT
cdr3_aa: CASRLLSSGETAPLHF

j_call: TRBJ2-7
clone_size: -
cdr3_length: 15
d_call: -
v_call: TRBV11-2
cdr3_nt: TGTGCCAGCAGCTTAGGGGACGCTACTACCTACGAGCAGTACTTC
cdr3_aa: CASSLGDATTYEQYF

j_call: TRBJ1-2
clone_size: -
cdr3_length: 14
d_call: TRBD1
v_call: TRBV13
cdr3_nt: TGTGCCAGCAGCTCGCGGACAGGACTAGATGGCTACACCTTC
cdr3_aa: CASSSRTGLDGYTF

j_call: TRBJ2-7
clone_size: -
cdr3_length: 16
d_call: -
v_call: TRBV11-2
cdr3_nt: TGTGCCAGCAGCCCTAGCACGGGGGGCAGCGGGAACGAGCAGTACTTC
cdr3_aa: CASSPSTGGSGNEQYF

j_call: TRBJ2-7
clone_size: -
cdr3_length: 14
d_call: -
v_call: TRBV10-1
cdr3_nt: TGCGCCAGCAGTGAGTCGGGTGTCTCCTACGAGCAGTACTTC
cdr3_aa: CASSESGVSYEQYF

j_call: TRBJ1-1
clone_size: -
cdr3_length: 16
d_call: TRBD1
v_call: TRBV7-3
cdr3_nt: TGTGCCAGCAGCTTAATGGGACAGGGGCCGAACACTGAAGCTTTCTTT
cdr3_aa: CASSLMGQGPNTEAFF

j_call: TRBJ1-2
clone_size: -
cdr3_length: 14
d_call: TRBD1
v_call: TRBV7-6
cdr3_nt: TGTGCCAGCAGCTTAGGACAGGGTAACTATGGCTACACCTTC
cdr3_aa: CASSLGQGNYGYTF

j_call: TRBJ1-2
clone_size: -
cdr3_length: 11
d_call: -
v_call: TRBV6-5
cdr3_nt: TGTGCCAGCAGAACTAGCTATGGCTACACCTTC
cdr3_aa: CASRTSYGYTF

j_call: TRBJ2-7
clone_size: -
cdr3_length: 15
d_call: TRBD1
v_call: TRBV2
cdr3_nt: TGTGCCAGCAAAAGGCTGGGACAGGGGGGCTACGAGCAGTACTTC
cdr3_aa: CASKRLGQGGYEQYF

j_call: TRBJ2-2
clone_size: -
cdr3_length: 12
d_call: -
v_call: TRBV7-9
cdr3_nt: TGTGCCAGCAGCTCCTACACCGGGGAGCTGTTTTTT
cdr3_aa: CASSSYTGELFF

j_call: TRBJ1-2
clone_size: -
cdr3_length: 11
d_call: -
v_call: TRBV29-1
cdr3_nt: TGCAGCGTTGAACAAGGAGATGGCTACACCTTC
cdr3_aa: CSVEQGDGYTF

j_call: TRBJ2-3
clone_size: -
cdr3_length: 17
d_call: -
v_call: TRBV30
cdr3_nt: TGTGCCTGGAGTGGCGTGAGGGTTGGCCCCCGGACAGATACGCAGTATTTT
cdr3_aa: CAWSGVRVGPRTDTQYF

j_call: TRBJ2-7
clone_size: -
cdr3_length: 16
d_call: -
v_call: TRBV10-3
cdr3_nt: TGTGCCATCAGTGAAGACAGAAGGTACGTGATCTACGAGCAGTACTTC
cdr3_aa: CAISEDRRYVIYEQYF

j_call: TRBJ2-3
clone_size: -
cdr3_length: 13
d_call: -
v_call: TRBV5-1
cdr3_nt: TGCGCCAGCAGCTGGGGAACTGGGGATACGCAGTATTTT
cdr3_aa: CASSWGTGDTQYF

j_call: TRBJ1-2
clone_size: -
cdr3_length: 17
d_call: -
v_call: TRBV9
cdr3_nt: TGTGCCAGCAGCCACCGCCTCGGCAGGGCCCTAAACTATGGCTACACCTTC
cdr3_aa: CASSHRLGRALNYGYTF

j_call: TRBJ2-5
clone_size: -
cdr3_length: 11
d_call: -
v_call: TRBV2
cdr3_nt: TGTGCCAACAAAGGGGGAGAGACCCAGTACTTC
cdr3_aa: CANKGGETQYF

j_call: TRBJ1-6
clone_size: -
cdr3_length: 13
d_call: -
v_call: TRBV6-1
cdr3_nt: TGTGCCAGCAGTGCCCAAGAGAATTCACCCCTCCACTTT
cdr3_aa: CASSAQENSPLHF

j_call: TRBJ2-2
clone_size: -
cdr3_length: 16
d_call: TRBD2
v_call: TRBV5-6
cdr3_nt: TGTGCCAGCAGCCGAATGACTAGCGGGAGTTCCGGGGAGCTGTTTTTT
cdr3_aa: CASSRMTSGSSGELFF

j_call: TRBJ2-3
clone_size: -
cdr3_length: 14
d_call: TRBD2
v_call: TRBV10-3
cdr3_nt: TGTGCCATCAGAGCGGGAGGATCTACAGATACGCAGTATTTT
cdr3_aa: CAIRAGGSTDTQYF

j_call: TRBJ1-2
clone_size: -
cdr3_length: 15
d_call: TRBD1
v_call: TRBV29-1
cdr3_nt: TGCAGCGTTGAAAGCACAGGACAGGTGGGCGGTGGCTACACCTTC
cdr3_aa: CSVESTGQVGGGYTF

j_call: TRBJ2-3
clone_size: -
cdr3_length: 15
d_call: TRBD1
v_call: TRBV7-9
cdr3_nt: TGTGCCAGCAGGTCCGGGACAGGGAGCACAGATACGCAGTATTTT
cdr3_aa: CASRSGTGSTDTQYF

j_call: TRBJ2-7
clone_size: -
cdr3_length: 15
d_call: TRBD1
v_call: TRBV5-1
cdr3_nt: TGCGCCAGCAGCTTGGGGGGACAGGGGGGCTACGAGCAGTACTTC
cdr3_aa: CASSLGGQGGYEQYF

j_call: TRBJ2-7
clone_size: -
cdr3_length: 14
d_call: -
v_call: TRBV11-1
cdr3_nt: TGTGCCAGCAGCTTAGTAGGTGACCTCTACGAGCAGTACTTC
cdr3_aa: CASSLVGDLYEQYF

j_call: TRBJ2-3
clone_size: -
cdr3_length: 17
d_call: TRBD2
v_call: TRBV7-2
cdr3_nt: TGTGCCAGCAGCTTAACCCCTAGCGGGGGGGGGACAGATACGCAGTATTTT
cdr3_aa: CASSLTPSGGGTDTQYF

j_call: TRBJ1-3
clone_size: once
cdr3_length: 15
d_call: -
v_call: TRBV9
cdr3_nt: TGTGCCAGCAGCGTAGGCGGGAGCTCTGGAAACACCATATATTTT
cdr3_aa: CASSVGGSSGNTIYF

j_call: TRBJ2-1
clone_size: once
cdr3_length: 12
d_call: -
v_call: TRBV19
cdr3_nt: TGTGCCAGTAGTATTATCTACAATGAGCAGTTCTTC
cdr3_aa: CASSIIYNEQFF

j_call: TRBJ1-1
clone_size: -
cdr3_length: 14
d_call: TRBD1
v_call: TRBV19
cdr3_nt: TGTGCCAGTGGAGCGGAGGACAGGGGCACTGAAGCTTTCTTT
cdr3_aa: CASGAEDRGTEAFF

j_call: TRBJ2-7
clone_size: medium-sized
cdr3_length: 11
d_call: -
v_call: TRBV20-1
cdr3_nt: TGCAGTGCTCCGGACGGCTACGAGCAGTACTTC
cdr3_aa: CSAPDGYEQYF

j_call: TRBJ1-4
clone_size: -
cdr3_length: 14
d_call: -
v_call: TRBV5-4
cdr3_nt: TGTGCCAGCAGCTTGGAAGGCAGCGGGGAAAAACTGTTTTTT
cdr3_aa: CASSLEGSGEKLFF